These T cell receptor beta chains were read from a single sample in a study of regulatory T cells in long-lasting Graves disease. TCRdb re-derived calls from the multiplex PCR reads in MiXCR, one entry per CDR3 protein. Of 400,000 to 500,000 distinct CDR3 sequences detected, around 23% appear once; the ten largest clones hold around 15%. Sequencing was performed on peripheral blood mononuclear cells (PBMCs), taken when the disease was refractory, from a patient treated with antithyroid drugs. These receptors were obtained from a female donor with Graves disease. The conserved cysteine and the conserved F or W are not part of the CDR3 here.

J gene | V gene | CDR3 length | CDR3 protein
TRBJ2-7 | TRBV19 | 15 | ASSFSTSGSNSYEQY
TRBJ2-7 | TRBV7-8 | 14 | ASSLRGGSGSYEQY
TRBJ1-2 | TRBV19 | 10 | ASSIGGSGYT
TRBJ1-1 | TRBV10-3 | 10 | AISETDTEAF
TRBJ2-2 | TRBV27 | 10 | ASSPNTGGLF
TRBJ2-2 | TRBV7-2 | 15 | ASRPLTGQGLTGELF
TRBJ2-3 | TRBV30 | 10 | ACAAGTDTQY
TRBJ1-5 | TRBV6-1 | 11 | ASSVDGDQPQH
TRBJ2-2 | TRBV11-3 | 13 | ASSVRSSNTGELF
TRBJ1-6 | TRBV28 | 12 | ASSLARGLVALH
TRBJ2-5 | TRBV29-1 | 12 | SVVRGLSGETQY
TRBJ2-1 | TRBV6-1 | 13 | ASRATSLGYNEQF
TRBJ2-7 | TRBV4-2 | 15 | ASSQELLAGGPYEQY
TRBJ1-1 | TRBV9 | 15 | ASSVGPGQGAGTEAF
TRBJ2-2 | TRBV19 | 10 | SEEGNTGELF
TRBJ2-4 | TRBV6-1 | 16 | ASSRGPGREGTKNIQY
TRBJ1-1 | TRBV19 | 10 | ASSIEDRKAF
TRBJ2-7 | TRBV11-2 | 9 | ASRRGNEQY
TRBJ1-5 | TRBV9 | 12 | ASSVEGDSQPQH
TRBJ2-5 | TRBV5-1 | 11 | ASSGWGQETQY
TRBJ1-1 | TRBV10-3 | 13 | AISPSRRPNTEAF
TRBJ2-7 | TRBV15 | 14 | ATSRRTGTGFYEQY
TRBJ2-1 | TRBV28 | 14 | ASSSHTTSGYNEQF
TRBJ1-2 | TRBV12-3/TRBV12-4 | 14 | ASRTSDGGVMDGYT
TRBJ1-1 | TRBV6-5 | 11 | ASSYGQGRVPF
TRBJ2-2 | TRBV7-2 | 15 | ASSFSGSSLEYGELF
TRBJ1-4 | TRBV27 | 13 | ASSPGGRPNEKLF
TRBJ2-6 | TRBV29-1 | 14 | SVEDRQVTGANVLT
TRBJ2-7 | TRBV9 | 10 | ASSVAGGDLY